This T cell receptor (beta chain) is drawn from a study of PD-1 blockade in classical Hodgkin lymphoma. General observations from the study: TCR diversity rose significantly by C4D1 in CD4+ but not CD8+ cells. Whoever responded completely had baseline diversity much like that seen in newly diagnosed patients. Nivolumab starters within 1 year of ASCT were excluded.

As for this clone: Its matching antigen is unknown.

Sequencing used immunoSEQ multiplex PCR; TCRdb keeps in-frame clones, though not all of them. This table holds 75,000 to 95,000 clones, around 80% found once. Time point denoted: cycle 4 day 1 (C4D1), after around six weeks of nivolumab. All patients relapsed after autologous stem cell transplantation, and brentuximab vedotin exposure varied. Deletions cut 1 base from V and 7 bases from J, with 20 bases between. The CDR3 has 16 amino acids. Germline values: CDR1 SGHTA, CDR2 FQGNSA. The specimen comprised peripheral blood mononuclear cells (PBMCs), sampled before the fourth cycle of nivolumab. This clonotype was sampled from a human donor with classical Hodgkin lymphoma. The chain recombines TRBV7-2 with TRBJ2-7; D may match TRBD1 or TRBD2 (5 bases each). The CDR3 nucleotides read TGTGCCAGCAGCTTAGGGGGGTCCGCTACCCCCCAGGAGCAGTACTTC. As protein: CASSLGGSATPQEQYF.